The clone carrying this T cell receptor beta chain was recorded a few times. J gave up 9 bases and V 3 bases, and 5 bases lay outside the gene matches. This CDR3 comprises 15 residues. The germline gives CDR1 SEHNR, CDR2 FQNEAQ (reference sequence). MiXCR, applied by TCRdb to the RT-PCR reads, yields one record per CDR3 protein. The sample lists approximately 720,000 distinct CDR3 sequences; approximately 15% were seen once. This sequence joins TRBV7-9 and TRBJ1-6, with 10 bases aligning to TRBD1. The source material was memory CD4+ T cells from blood. This receptor was identified in a female donor in good health, serving as a healthy control. The CDR3 coding sequence is TGTGCCAGCAGCTTCGGGACAGGGGAAAGTTCACCCCTCCACTTT. It yields the protein CASSFGTGESSPLHF. Together with reference TRBV7-9 and TRBJ1-6, the CDR3 gives the full variable domain: DTGVSQNPRHKITKRGQNVTFRCDPISEHNRLYWYRQTLGQGPEFLTYFQNEAQLEKSRLLSDRFSAERPKGSFSTLEIQRTEQGDSAMYLCASSFGTGESSPLHFGNGTRLTVT.